Below are 14 T cell receptor beta chains sequenced from a single sample in a study of blood T cell repertoires in COVID-19. Data came from immunoSEQ multiplex PCR; TCRdb stores just in-frame clones and leaves some out. This table has approximately 350,000 clones, 89% appearing once. The sample consisted of peripheral blood. These receptors were taken from a young woman with COVID-19, enrolled during active disease.

The chain carries TRBV2 and TRBJ2-1; TRBD1 is a possible D gene (6 bases). Trimming removed 7 bases from V and 6 bases from J, with 16 bases in between. This CDR3 has 14 residues. Looked up from germline, CDR1 is SNHLY and CDR2 is FYNNEI. CDR3: CASNPQTGINEQFF. The DNA for the CDR3 is TGTGCCAGCAACCCTCAGACAGGCATCAATGAGCAGTTCTTC.

The CDR3 sequence: CASSVARRAISYNEQFF. DNA for the CDR3: TGTGCCAGCAGTGTGGCGAGGCGGGCGATCTCCTACAATGAGCAGTTCTTC. This chain links TRBV6-1 with TRBJ2-1, with a weak D call TRBD2 (5 bases). In germline, CDR1 is MNHNS, CDR2 SASEGT. The V end was cut by 4 bases, the J end by 0 bases, with 16 bases between. The CDR3 runs 17 residues.

The gene calls are TRBV5-1 and TRBJ1-2; 9 nucleotides align to TRBD1. The germline V gene encodes CDR1 SGHRS and CDR2 YFSETQ. V lost 0 bases, J lost 8 bases, and 14 bases stayed unmatched. This CDR3 is built from 17 residues. The CDR3 reads CASSLVTGGDPKDGYTF. CDR3 bases: TGCGCCAGCAGCTTGGTTACAGGGGGCGATCCCAAGGACGGCTACACCTTC.

The chain combines TRBV2 with TRBJ2-4; unclear D gene. The germline V gene encodes CDR1 SNHLY and CDR2 FYNNEI. The CDR3 is 11 amino acids. V lost 7 bases and J lost 8, with 9 bases in between. The CDR3 region is CASTRGDIQYF. The CDR3 coding sequence is TGTGCCAGCACGCGAGGAGACATTCAGTACTTC.

This chain joins TRBV6-5 and TRBJ2-7; TRBD1 aligns across 7 bases. Trimming removed 0 bases from V and 2 bases from J; junction bases left unmatched: 4. Germline CDR1 MNHEY, CDR2 SVGAGI. This CDR3 has 15 residues. The DNA for the CDR3 is TGTGCCAGCAGTTACTCAATAGGGACAGCCTACGAGCAGTACGTC. Encoded protein: CASSYSIGTAYEQYV.

As DNA, the CDR3 is TGTGCCACCAGCGATCCGGGACTAGCGACTCCGCAGTATTTT. Its translation is CATSDPGLATPQYF. J is TRBJ2-3 and V is TRBV24-1, with 10 positions matching TRBD2. The CDR3 has 14 residues. V lost 7 bases and J lost 10; bases outside the gene matches: 10. Germline V lookup: CDR1 KGHDR, CDR2 SFDVKD.

V usage is TRBV13 and J usage is TRBJ2-3; 9 bases are a match to TRBD2. Trimming at V came to 5 bases and at J to 0 bases, leaving 6 bases not matched to a gene. The CDR3 is 16 amino acids. Germline values: CDR1 PRHDT, CDR2 FYEKMQ (reference sequence). As DNA, the CDR3 is TGTGCCAGCAGCCCCCGTAGCGGGGGAAGCACAGATACGCAGTATTTT. Translated: CASSPRSGGSTDTQYF.

J is TRBJ1-3 and V is TRBV5-1, with 10 bases matching TRBD1. The CDR3 has 14 amino acids. Per the germline V gene, CDR1 is SGHRS and CDR2 is YFSETQ. V was pared by 4 bases and J by 8 bases, with 6 bases of the junction left unmatched. CDR3 sequence: CASSRGQGRDTIYF. For the CDR3, the DNA is TGCGCCAGCAGCCGGGGACAGGGGCGGGACACCATATATTTT.

The chain recombines TRBV19 with TRBJ1-5; TRBD1 is a possible D gene (5 bases). This CDR3 spans 17 amino acids. V dropped 0 bases and J dropped 1 base, with 13 bases sitting between them. Germline V gives CDR1 LNHDA, CDR2 SQIVND (reference sequence). DNA of the CDR3: TGTGCCAGTAGTATAGATTTCATCCCAGGGAGCAATCAGCCCCAGCATTTT. It encodes CASSIDFIPGSNQPQHF. Full variable domain (rest looked up from reference TRBV19 and TRBJ1-5): DGGITQSPKYLFRKEGQNVTLSCEQNLNHDAMYWYRQDPGQGLRLIYYSQIVNDFQKGDIAEGYSVSREKKESFPLTVTSAQKNPTAFYLCASSIDFIPGSNQPQHFGDGTRLSIL.

The rearrangement joins TRBV27 to TRBJ2-7; 8 bases fit TRBD2. The J segment lost 4 bases and the V segment lost 3 bases, leaving 5 bases of the junction unmatched. The CDR3 runs to 14 residues. Germline V gene lookup returns CDR1 MNHEY and CDR2 SMNVEV (reference sequence). The CDR3 sequence: CASSFVAGGYEQYF. The CDR3 DNA reads as TGTGCCAGCAGTTTCGTGGCGGGGGGATACGAGCAGTACTTC.

This clone was counted a single time. The V gene is TRBV29-1, the J gene TRBJ2-3; TRBD1 aligns across 12 bases. The length of the CDR3 is 15 residues. Losses at the gene ends were 8 bases for V and 5 bases for J; bases not matched to a gene: 11. Germline-derived CDR1 and CDR2 are SQVTM and ANQGSEA. CDR3 sequence: CSTEIGTGGLDTQYF. The CDR3 region has the DNA TGCAGCACTGAAATCGGGACAGGGGGCTTAGATACGCAGTATTTT.

The CDR3 DNA reads TGTGCCAGCTCACCATCCGGGGTGCTTCTAGCCAAAAACATTCAGTACTTC. Translated: CASSPSGVLLAKNIQYF. V is TRBV18 and J is TRBJ2-4, with a possible D match to TRBD2 (5 bases). V shed 2 bases and J shed 0 bases, with 14 bases lying between them. Germline CDR1 KGHSH, CDR2 LQKENI. The CDR3 length is 17 residues.

This clone was detected only a few times. The chain joins TRBV5-1 to TRBJ1-1; 8 positions match TRBD1. The germline CDR1 and CDR2 sequences are SGHRS and YFSETQ. The CDR3 totals 16 residues. The ends lost 2 bases at V and 6 bases at J; junction bases unmatched: 12. This chain's CDR3 is CASSFPSTGAQAEAFF. CDR3 nucleotides: TGCGCCAGCAGCTTCCCCTCGACAGGGGCGCAGGCTGAAGCTTTCTTT.

The rearrangement joins TRBV19 to TRBJ2-7; TRBD1 matches 8 bases. In germline, CDR1 is LNHDA, CDR2 SQIVND (reference sequence). Trimming cost V 4 bases and J 1 base; bases outside gene matches: 6. The CDR3 is made up of 15 amino acids. In DNA form, the CDR3 reads TGTGCCAGTAGTAGTACCCGACAGGGGTCCTACGAGCAGTACGTC. Amino acid sequence: CASSSTRQGSYEQYV.